A selection of T cell receptor beta chains follows, all from one sample in a study of blood T cell repertoires in COVID-19. TCRdb keeps only in-frame clones here, not all; method: immunoSEQ multiplex PCR. The data hold roughly 670,000 clones, with 75% to 90% observed a single time. The specimen was peripheral blood. The receptors stem from a young woman with acute or convalescent COVID-19. Both conserved end residues are part of each CDR3. Fields, in order: CDR3 DNA, CDR3 protein, D gene, J gene, clone size, V gene. A D gene is named only where the DNA matches it firmly. Clone size is not always given. Where it is, it says once, few, many or a class for expanded clones.

DNA: TGTGCCAGCAGCGCCTACAGGGGGCGGCTCTATAATTCACCCCTCCACTTT
CDR3: CASSAYRGRLYNSPLHF
D: .
J: TRBJ1-6
size: .
V: TRBV21-1

DNA: TGTGCCAGCTCACCGAAGACAGGGTCTTACGAGCAGTACTTC
CDR3: CASSPKTGSYEQYF
D: TRBD1
J: TRBJ2-7
size: once
V: TRBV18

DNA: TGCAGCGTACGCACAGGGGGTAAGACTGAAGCTTTCTTT
CDR3: CSVRTGGKTEAFF
D: TRBD1
J: TRBJ1-1
size: once
V: TRBV29-1

DNA: TGTGCCACCAGTTCCGGGACAGGGTACTATCAGCCCCAGCATTTT
CDR3: CATSSGTGYYQPQHF
D: TRBD1
J: TRBJ1-5
size: .
V: TRBV24-1

DNA: TGTGCCAGTACTCCGGGACAGAACACCGGGGAGCTGTTTTTT
CDR3: CASTPGQNTGELFF
D: .
J: TRBJ2-2
size: once
V: TRBV19

DNA: TGTGCCAGCACGAGGGGGTATGGCTACACCTTC
CDR3: CASTRGYGYTF
D: .
J: TRBJ1-2
size: .
V: TRBV12-3/TRBV12-4

DNA: TGTGCCAGCAGCTTATCCCTAGTAGGAAATGAGCAGTTCTTC
CDR3: CASSLSLVGNEQFF
D: .
J: TRBJ2-1
size: .
V: TRBV7-9

DNA: TGTGCCAGTAGTACCTTAGACAGGCCGAACACTGAAGCTTTCTTT
CDR3: CASSTLDRPNTEAFF
D: .
J: TRBJ1-1
size: .
V: TRBV19

DNA: TGTGCCAGCAGTGAGGGGGCGCCCCTCCACTTT
CDR3: CASSEGAPLHF
D: .
J: TRBJ1-6
size: .
V: TRBV6-1

DNA: TGTGCCAGCAGCTTGCCAGGGGGCACTGAAGCTTTCTTT
CDR3: CASSLPGGTEAFF
D: TRBD1
J: TRBJ1-1
size: .
V: TRBV5-6

DNA: TGTGCCACCGCAAAGAGGCTACCGAACACTGAAGCTTTCTTT
CDR3: CATAKRLPNTEAFF
D: .
J: TRBJ1-1
size: .
V: TRBV2

DNA: TGTGCTAGTGGTTTACAGGGCAACACCGGGGAGCTGTTTTTT
CDR3: CASGLQGNTGELFF
D: .
J: TRBJ2-2
size: .
V: TRBV12-5